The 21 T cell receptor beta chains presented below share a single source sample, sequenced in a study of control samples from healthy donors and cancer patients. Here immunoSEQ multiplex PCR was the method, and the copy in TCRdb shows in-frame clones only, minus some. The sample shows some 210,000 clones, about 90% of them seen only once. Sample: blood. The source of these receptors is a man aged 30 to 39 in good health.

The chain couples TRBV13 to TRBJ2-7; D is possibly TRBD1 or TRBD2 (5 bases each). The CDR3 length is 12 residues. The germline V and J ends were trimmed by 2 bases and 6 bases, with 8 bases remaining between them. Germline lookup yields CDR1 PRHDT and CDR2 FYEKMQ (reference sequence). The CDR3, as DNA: TGTGCCAGCAGCTTAACGAGGGGCGAGCAGTACTTC. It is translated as CASSLTRGEQYF.

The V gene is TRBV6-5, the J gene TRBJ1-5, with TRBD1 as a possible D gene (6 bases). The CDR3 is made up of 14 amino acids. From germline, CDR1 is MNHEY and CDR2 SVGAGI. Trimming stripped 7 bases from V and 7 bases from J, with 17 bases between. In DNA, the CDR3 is TGTGCCAGCATCCTAGGGGGGTTTGGCCAGCCCCAGCATTTT. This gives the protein CASILGGFGQPQHF.

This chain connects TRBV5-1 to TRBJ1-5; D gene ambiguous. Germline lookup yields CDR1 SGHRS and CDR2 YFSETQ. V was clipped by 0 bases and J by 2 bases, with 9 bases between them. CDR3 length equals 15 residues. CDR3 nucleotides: TGCGCCAGCAGCTTGGACCCCTCGGGCAATCAGCCCCAGCATTTT. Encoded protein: CASSLDPSGNQPQHF.

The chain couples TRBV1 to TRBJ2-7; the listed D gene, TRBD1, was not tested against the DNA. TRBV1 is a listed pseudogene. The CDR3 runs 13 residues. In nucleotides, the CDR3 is TGCACCATGATCCGGGACAGACACTACGAGCAGTACTTC. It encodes CTMIRDRHYEQYF.

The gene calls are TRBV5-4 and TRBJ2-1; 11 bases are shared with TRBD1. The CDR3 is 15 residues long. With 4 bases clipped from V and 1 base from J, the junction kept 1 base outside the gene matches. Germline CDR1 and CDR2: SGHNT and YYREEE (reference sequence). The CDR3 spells CASSGDRGSYNEQFF. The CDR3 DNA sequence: TGTGCCAGCAGCGGGGACAGGGGGTCCTACAATGAGCAGTTCTTC.

In DNA form, the CDR3 reads TGTGCCAGCAGGGGGGACTACCTTAGGGGTGACAAAAACATTCAGTACTTC. Protein product: CASRGDYLRGDKNIQYF. The chain links TRBV2 to TRBJ2-4; TRBD2 matches at 7 bases. Germline values: CDR1 SNHLY, CDR2 FYNNEI. V lost 6 bases, J lost 3 bases, and 14 bases stayed unmatched. CDR3 length equals 17 residues.

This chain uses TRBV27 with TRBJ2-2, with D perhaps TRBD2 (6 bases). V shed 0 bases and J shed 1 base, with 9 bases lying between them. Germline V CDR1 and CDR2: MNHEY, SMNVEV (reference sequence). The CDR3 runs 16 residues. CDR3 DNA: TGTGCCAGCAGTTTATCTACCGGGGGGAACACCGGGGAGCTGTTTTTT. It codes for CASSLSTGGNTGELFF.

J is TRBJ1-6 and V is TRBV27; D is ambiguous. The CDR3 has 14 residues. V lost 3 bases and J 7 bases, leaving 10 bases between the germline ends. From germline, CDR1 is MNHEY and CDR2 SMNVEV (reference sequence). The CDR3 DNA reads TGTGCCAGCAGTTTGGTTACACCCAATTCACCCCTCCACTTT. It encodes CASSLVTPNSPLHF.

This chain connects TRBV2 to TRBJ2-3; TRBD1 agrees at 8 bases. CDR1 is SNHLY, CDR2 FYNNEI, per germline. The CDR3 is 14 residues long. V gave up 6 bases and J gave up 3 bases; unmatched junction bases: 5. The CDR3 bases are TGTGCCAGCAGCCAGGACAGGGCGACAGATACGCAGTATTTT. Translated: CASSQDRATDTQYF.

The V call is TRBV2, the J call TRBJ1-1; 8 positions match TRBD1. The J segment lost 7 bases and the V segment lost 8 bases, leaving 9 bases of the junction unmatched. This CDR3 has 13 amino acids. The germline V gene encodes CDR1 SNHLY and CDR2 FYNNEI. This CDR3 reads CASEHQGAGEAFF. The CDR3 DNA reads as TGTGCCAGCGAGCACCAGGGGGCGGGTGAAGCTTTCTTT.

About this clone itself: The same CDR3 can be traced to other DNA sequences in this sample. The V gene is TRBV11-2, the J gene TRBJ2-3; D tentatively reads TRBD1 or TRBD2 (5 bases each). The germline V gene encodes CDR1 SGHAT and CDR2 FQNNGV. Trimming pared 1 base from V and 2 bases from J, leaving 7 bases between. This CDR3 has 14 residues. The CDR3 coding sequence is TGTGCCAGCAGCTTAGCCGGGGCCACAGATACGCAGTATTTT. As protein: CASSLAGATDTQYF.

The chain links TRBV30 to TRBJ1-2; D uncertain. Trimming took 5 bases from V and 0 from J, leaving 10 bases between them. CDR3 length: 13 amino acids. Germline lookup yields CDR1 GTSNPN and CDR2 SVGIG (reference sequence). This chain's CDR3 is CAWYEATNYGYTF. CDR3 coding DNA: TGTGCCTGGTACGAGGCTACTAACTATGGCTACACCTTC.

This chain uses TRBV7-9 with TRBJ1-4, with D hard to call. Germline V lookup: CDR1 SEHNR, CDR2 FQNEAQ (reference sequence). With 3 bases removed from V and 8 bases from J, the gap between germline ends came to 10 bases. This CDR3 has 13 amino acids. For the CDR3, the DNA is TGTGCCAGCAGCTTTTCCCGGGAGGAAAAACTGTTTTTT. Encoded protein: CASSFSREEKLFF.

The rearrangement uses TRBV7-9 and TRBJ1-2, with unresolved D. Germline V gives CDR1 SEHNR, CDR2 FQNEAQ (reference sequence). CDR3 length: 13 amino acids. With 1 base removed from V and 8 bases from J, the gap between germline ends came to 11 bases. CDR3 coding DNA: TGTGCCAGCAGCTTAGAACTCATGGGGGGCTACACCTTC. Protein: CASSLELMGGYTF.

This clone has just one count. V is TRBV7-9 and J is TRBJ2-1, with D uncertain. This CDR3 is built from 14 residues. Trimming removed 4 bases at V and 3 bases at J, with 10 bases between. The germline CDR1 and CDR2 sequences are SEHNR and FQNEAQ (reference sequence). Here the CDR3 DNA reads TGTGCCAGCAGCTCCGGGCCCCGCTACAATGAGCAGTTCTTC. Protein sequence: CASSSGPRYNEQFF.

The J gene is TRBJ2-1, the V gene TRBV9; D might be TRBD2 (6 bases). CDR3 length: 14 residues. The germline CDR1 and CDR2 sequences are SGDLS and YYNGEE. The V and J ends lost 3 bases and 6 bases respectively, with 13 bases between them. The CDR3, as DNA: TGTGCCAGCAGCGATGGCAAAGCGGGCAATGAGCAGTTCTTC. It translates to CASSDGKAGNEQFF.

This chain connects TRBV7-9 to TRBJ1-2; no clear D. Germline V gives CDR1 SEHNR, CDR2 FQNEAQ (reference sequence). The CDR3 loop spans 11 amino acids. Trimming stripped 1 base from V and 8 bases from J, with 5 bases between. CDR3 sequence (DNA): TGTGCCAGCAGCTTAGAGATCGGCTACACCTTC. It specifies CASSLEIGYTF.

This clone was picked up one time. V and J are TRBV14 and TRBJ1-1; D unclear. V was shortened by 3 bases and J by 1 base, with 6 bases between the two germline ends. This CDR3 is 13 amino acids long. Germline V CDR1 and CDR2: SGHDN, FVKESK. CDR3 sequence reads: CASSQSQNTEAFF. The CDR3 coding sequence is TGTGCCAGCAGCCAGAGTCAGAACACTGAAGCTTTCTTT.

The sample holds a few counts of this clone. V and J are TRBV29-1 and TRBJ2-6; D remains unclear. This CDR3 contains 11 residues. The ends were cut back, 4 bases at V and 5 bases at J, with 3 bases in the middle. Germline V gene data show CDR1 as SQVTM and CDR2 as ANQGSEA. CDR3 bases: TGCAGCGTTGGGCGGGCCAACGTCCTGACTTTC. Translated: CSVGRANVLTF.

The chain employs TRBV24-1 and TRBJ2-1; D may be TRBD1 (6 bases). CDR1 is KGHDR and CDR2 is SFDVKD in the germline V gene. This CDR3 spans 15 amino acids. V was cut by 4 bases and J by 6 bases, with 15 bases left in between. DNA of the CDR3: TGTGCCACCAGTGACATAGGCAGGGGCGCCAATGAGCAGTTCTTC. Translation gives CATSDIGRGANEQFF.

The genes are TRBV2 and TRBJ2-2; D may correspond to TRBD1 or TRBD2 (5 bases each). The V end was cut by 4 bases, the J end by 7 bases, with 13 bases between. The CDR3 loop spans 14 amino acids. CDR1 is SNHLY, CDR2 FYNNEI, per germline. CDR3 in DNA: TGTGCCAGCAGTGGGGCAGGGAGAATCGGGGAGCTGTTTTTT. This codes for CASSGAGRIGELFF.